Following are 26 T cell receptor beta chains from one sample sequenced in a study of cytomegalovirus exposure and HLA in healthy donors. The PCR had 60 Vbeta and 13 Jbeta primers. Profiling relied on immunoSEQ multiplex PCR, and the TCRdb table lists in-frame clones only, not all of them. This sample lists tens of thousands of clones; its ten largest clones have 12%. The sequenced sample consisted of PBMCs. Source of these receptors: a woman aged 25 to 39 in good health and CMV-seropositive.

This CDR3 reads CASSLYRGGQANYGYTF. Written as DNA, the CDR3 is TGTGCCAGCAGTTTATACAGGGGGGGCCAAGCTAACTATGGCTACACCTTC. V gene TRBV28 combines with J gene TRBJ1-2; TRBD1 agrees at 8 bases. The CDR3 consists of 17 residues. The ends lost 1 base at V and 0 bases at J; junction bases unmatched: 7. CDR1 is MDHEN, CDR2 SYDVKM, per germline.

This chain links TRBV5-5 with TRBJ2-7; 9 bases agree with TRBD1. This CDR3 has 14 amino acids. Germline V gene data show CDR1 as SGHKS and CDR2 as YYEKEE (reference sequence). Germline trimming cut 6 bases from V and 1 base from J; bases unmatched to any gene: 5. The CDR3 DNA follows: TGTGCCAGCATCCCTGGACAGGGGTCCTACGAGCAGTACTTC. This translates into CASIPGQGSYEQYF.

V usage is TRBV7-9 and J usage is TRBJ2-7; TRBD1 aligns across 8 bases. Germline CDR1 is SEHNR and CDR2 is FQNEAQ (reference sequence). This CDR3 comprises 15 residues. V was pared by 5 bases and J by 5 bases, with 11 bases of the junction left unmatched. The CDR3 DNA reads TGTGCCAGCAGCCAAAGTAGGGGACAGGCGGACGAGCAGTACTTC. Translation: CASSQSRGQADEQYF.

The rearrangement uses TRBV6-5 and TRBJ1-1; 8 bases fit TRBD1. CDR1 is MNHEY, CDR2 SVGAGI, per germline. The CDR3 loop spans 13 amino acids. Trimming at V came to 6 bases and at J to 1 base, leaving 1 base not matched to a gene. CDR3 in DNA: TGTGCCAGCAGCAGGGGGCCGAACACTGAAGCTTTCTTT. Translating gives CASSRGPNTEAFF.

The genes are TRBV11-2 and TRBJ2-2; maybe TRBD2 (7 bases). There are 15 residues in the CDR3. Germline V gene sequence: CDR1 SGHAT, CDR2 FQNNGV. Trimming stripped 5 bases from V and 2 bases from J, with 12 bases between. The CDR3 sequence is CASSSGTHNTGELFF. The CDR3 nucleotides read TGTGCCAGCAGCAGCGGGACACATAACACCGGGGAGCTGTTTTTT.

The V and J genes are TRBV5-8 and TRBJ2-3; the D gene is possibly TRBD1 (5 bases). This CDR3 region has 16 residues. The V gene's germline CDR1 is SGHTS and CDR2 YDEGEE. V lost 3 bases, J lost 0 bases, and 14 bases lay in between. The CDR3 is CASSWAGRPSTDTQYF. The CDR3 DNA reads as TGTGCCAGCAGCTGGGCAGGGCGGCCTAGCACAGATACGCAGTATTTT.

The rearrangement links TRBV6-1 to TRBJ2-7, with TRBD2 identical over 7 bases. Trimming at V came to 3 bases and at J to 4 bases, leaving 6 bases not matched to a gene. The germline V gene encodes CDR1 MNHNS and CDR2 SASEGT. The CDR3 is made up of 14 amino acids. DNA for the CDR3: TGTGCCAGCAGTGAGAGCGGGGAGAGATACGAGCAGTACTTC. Translation: CASSESGERYEQYF.

This sequence joins TRBV4-1 and TRBJ2-7; 10 bases line up with TRBD2. CDR1 MGHRA and CDR2 YSYEKL come from the germline V gene. With V trimmed by 1 base and J by 5 bases, 5 bases remained unmatched. The CDR3 has 15 residues. This chain's CDR3 is CASSQGAGGPHEQYF. The CDR3 DNA follows: TGCGCCAGCAGCCAAGGAGCGGGAGGGCCCCACGAGCAGTACTTC.

The rearrangement uses TRBV6-6 and TRBJ1-2, with no clear D. Looked up from germline, CDR1 is MNHNY and CDR2 is SVGAGI (reference sequence). The germline V and J ends were trimmed by 5 bases and 1 base, with 14 bases remaining between them. The CDR3 sequence is 15 residues long. The CDR3 reads CASSPPHGFNYGYTF. CDR3 nucleotides: TGTGCCAGCAGTCCACCACACGGGTTTAACTATGGCTACACCTTC.

V gene TRBV30 combines with J gene TRBJ2-2, with D possibly being TRBD2 (6 bases). Germline-derived CDR1 and CDR2 are GTSNPN and SVGIG (reference sequence). This CDR3 region has 15 residues. The germline V and J ends were trimmed by 0 bases and 3 bases, with 11 bases remaining between them. The CDR3 sequence is CAWSVGLLDTGELFF. Here the CDR3 DNA reads TGTGCCTGGAGTGTAGGACTACTCGACACCGGGGAGCTGTTTTTT.

The chain carries TRBV6-1 and TRBJ2-2; 10 nucleotides align to TRBD2. Germline CDR1 and CDR2: MNHNS and SASEGT. This CDR3 region has 15 residues. Unmatched junction bases numbered 8, after V lost 7 bases and J lost 6 bases. The CDR3 spells CASTTTSGSAGELFF. For the CDR3, the DNA is TGTGCCAGCACCACGACTAGCGGGTCGGCCGGGGAGCTGTTTTTT.

The rearrangement links TRBV11-2 to TRBJ1-1, with D possibly matching TRBD1 (5 bases). The CDR3 covers 14 residues. V lost 1 base and J lost 3, with 9 bases in between. Looked up from germline, CDR1 is SGHAT and CDR2 is FQNNGV. The DNA of the CDR3 is TGTGCCAGCAGCTTAGGGGGGACTCACACTGAAGCTTTCTTT. Amino acids: CASSLGGTHTEAFF.

The genes are TRBV29-1 and TRBJ2-7; the D gene is possibly TRBD2 (6 bases). Between the trimmed V and J ends, which lost 7 bases and 0 bases, there was a span of 7 bases. This CDR3 is 11 amino acids long. Germline V CDR1 and CDR2: SQVTM, ANQGSEA. CDR3 region: CSGLDSYEQYF. The CDR3 coding sequence is TGCAGCGGACTAGACTCCTACGAGCAGTACTTC.

J is TRBJ1-1 and V is TRBV7-2; no definite D call. Per germline, CDR1 SGHTA and CDR2 FQGNSA. CDR3 length: 11 residues. The V end lost 1 base, the J end lost 7 bases, and 4 bases lay between the germline ends. DNA for the CDR3: TGTGCCAGCAGCTTAGACGGTGAAGCTTTCTTT. This sequence encodes CASSLDGEAFF.

The CDR3 here is CASSTWDRHTGELFF. In DNA form, the CDR3 reads TGTGCCAGCAGTACCTGGGACAGACACACCGGGGAGCTGTTTTTT. This sequence joins TRBV28 and TRBJ2-2; the match to TRBD1 covers 7 bases. V shed 5 bases, J shed 3 bases, and the junction held 6 bases outside the gene matches. Germline assignment: CDR1 MDHEN and CDR2 SYDVKM. This CDR3 contains 15 residues.

The chain joins TRBV19 to TRBJ2-1; 12 nucleotides agree with TRBD1. This CDR3 region has 14 residues. J lost 8 bases, V lost 6 bases, and 5 bases had no gene match. The V gene's germline CDR1 is LNHDA and CDR2 SQIVND (reference sequence). The DNA of the CDR3 is TGTGCCAGTAGAGGGACAGGGGGCGGCTATGAGCAGTTCTTC. Protein product: CASRGTGGGYEQFF. The full variable domain, rest sourced from reference TRBV19 and TRBJ2-1, is DGGITQSPKYLFRKEGQNVTLSCEQNLNHDAMYWYRQDPGQGLRLIYYSQIVNDFQKGDIAEGYSVSREKKESFPLTVTSAQKNPTAFYLCASRGTGGGYEQFFGPGTRLTVL.

The chain has TRBV30 and TRBJ2-5, with TRBD2 matching 12 bases. CDR3 length: 14 amino acids. CDR1 is GTSNPN, CDR2 SVGIG, per germline (reference sequence). The ends lost 3 bases at V and 3 bases at J; junction bases unmatched: 2. CDR3 coding DNA: TGTGCCTGGAGAGCTAGCGGGGGGGAAGAGACCCAGTACTTC. It yields the protein CAWRASGGEETQYF.

The chain carries TRBV9 and TRBJ2-5; TRBD1 might be the D (6 bases). This CDR3 is built from 17 residues. The V end was cut by 0 bases, the J end by 0 bases, with 15 bases between. Germline loops: CDR1 SGDLS, CDR2 YYNGEE. CDR3 loop: CASSVAAGVLHQETQYF. CDR3 sequence (DNA): TGTGCCAGCAGCGTAGCAGCAGGGGTTCTACACCAAGAGACCCAGTACTTC.

The rearrangement links TRBV30 to TRBJ2-1; D may be TRBD1 (6 bases). V dropped 0 bases and J dropped 0 bases, with 15 bases sitting between them. The germline V gene has CDR1 GTSNPN and CDR2 SVGIG (reference sequence). The CDR3 spans 17 residues. The DNA of the CDR3 is TGTGCCTGGAGTGTTCAGTCCTACAGGGTCTCCTACAATGAGCAGTTCTTC. Translation gives CAWSVQSYRVSYNEQFF. Full variable domain (missing parts from reference TRBV30 and TRBJ2-1): SQTIHQWPATLVQPVGSPLSLECTVEGTSNPNLYWYRQAAGRGLQLLFYSVGIGQISSEVPQNLSASRPQDRQFILSSKKLLLSDSGFYLCAWSVQSYRVSYNEQFFGPGTRLTVL.

The chain links TRBV6-5 to TRBJ1-2; 12 bases map to TRBD1. The ends lost 5 bases at V and 6 bases at J; junction bases unmatched: 7. This CDR3 spans 15 amino acids. Germline V lookup: CDR1 MNHEY, CDR2 SVGAGI. This CDR3 is CASSKGDRGPDGYTF. The CDR3 DNA reads as TGTGCCAGCAGTAAGGGGGACAGGGGGCCGGATGGCTACACCTTC.

V usage is TRBV6-5 and J usage is TRBJ2-7, with D perhaps TRBD2 (5 bases). The CDR3 loop spans 15 amino acids. Germline assignment: CDR1 MNHEY and CDR2 SVGAGI. Trimming cost V 2 bases and J 3 bases, with 14 bases left between them. This CDR3 is CASSYRERVVYEQYF. The CDR3 nucleotides read TGTGCCAGCAGTTACCGGGAACGAGTGGTCTACGAGCAGTACTTC.

CDR3 DNA sequence: TGCGCCAGCAGCTTGGCACAGGGGAACACTGAAGCTTTCTTT. The encoded protein is CASSLAQGNTEAFF. The V call is TRBV5-1, the J call TRBJ1-1; tentative D call: TRBD1 (6 bases). CDR1 is SGHRS and CDR2 is YFSETQ in the germline V gene. The CDR3 is 14 residues long. V gave up 0 bases and J gave up 1 base, with 7 bases separating them.

The chain recombines TRBV6-5 with TRBJ1-2; D is perhaps TRBD1 (6 bases). The germline V gene has CDR1 MNHEY and CDR2 SVGAGI. The CDR3 covers 13 residues. V was pared by 9 bases and J by 2 bases, with 13 bases between. CDR3 in amino acids: CASYRAKNYGYTF. CDR3 DNA: TGTGCCAGTTACAGGGCGAAGAACTATGGCTACACCTTC.

This sequence joins TRBV10-1 and TRBJ2-7, with D possibly being TRBD1 (6 bases). The CDR3 has 12 amino acids. The V and J ends lost 2 bases and 5 bases respectively, with 7 bases between them. From germline, CDR1 is WNHNN and CDR2 SYGVQD (reference sequence). The DNA for the CDR3 is TGCGCCAGCAGTGAGAACAGGGACGAGCAGTACTTC. Amino acids: CASSENRDEQYF.

The chain couples TRBV5-1 to TRBJ1-1; TRBD1 might be the D (5 bases). V lost 6 bases and J lost 6, with 15 bases in between. CDR1 and CDR2 from the germline V gene are SGHRS and YFSETQ. The CDR3 is 13 amino acids. This CDR3 is CASNLQQGSEAFF. CDR3 nucleotide sequence: TGCGCCAGCAATCTCCAGCAGGGCTCTGAAGCTTTCTTT.

The rearrangement links TRBV5-1 to TRBJ2-5, with no clear D. The assigned J gene may be wrong: the sequence end matches TRBJ2-7 better. CDR3 length equals 13 residues. Germline CDR1 SGHRS, CDR2 YFSETQ. The DNA for the CDR3 is TGCGCCAGCAGCTCCCGGGTCGAGTACGAGCAGTACTTC. Protein: CASSSRVEYEQYF.